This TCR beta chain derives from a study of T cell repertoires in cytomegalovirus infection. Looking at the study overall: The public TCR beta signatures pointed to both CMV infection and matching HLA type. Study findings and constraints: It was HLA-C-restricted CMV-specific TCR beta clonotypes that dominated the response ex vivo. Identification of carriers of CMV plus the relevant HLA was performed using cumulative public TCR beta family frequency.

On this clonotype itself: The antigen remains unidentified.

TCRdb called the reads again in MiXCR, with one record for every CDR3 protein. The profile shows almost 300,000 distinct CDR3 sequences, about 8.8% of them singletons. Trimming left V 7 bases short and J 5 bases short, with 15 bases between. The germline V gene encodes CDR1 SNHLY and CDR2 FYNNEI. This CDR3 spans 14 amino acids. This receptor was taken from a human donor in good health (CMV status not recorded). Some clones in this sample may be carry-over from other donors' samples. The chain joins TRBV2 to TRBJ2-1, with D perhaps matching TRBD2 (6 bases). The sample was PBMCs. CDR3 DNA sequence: TGTGCCAGCAATCCTTGGGACTGGAACAATGAGCAGTTCTTC. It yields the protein CASNPWDWNNEQFF. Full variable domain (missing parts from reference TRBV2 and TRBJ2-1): EPEVTQTPSHQVTQMGQEVILRCVPISNHLYFYWYRQILGQKVEFLVSFYNNEISEKSEIFDDQFSVERPDGSNFTLKIRSTKLEDSAMYFCASNPWDWNNEQFFGPGTRLTVL.